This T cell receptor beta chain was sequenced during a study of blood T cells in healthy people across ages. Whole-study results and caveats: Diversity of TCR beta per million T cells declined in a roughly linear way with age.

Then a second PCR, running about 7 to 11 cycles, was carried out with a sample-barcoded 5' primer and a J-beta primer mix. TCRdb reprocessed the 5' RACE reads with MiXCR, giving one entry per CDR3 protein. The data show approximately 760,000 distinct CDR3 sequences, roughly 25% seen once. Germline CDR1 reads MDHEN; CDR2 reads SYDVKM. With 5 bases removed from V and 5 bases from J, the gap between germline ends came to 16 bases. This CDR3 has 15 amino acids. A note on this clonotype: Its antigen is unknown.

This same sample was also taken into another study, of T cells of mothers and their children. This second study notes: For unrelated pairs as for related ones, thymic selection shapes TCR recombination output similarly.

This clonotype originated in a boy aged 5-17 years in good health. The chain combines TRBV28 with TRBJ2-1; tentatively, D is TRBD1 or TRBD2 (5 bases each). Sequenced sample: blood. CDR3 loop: CASSIRWGTDNEQFF. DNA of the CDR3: TGTGCCAGCAGTATAAGATGGGGGACGGACAATGAGCAGTTCTTC.